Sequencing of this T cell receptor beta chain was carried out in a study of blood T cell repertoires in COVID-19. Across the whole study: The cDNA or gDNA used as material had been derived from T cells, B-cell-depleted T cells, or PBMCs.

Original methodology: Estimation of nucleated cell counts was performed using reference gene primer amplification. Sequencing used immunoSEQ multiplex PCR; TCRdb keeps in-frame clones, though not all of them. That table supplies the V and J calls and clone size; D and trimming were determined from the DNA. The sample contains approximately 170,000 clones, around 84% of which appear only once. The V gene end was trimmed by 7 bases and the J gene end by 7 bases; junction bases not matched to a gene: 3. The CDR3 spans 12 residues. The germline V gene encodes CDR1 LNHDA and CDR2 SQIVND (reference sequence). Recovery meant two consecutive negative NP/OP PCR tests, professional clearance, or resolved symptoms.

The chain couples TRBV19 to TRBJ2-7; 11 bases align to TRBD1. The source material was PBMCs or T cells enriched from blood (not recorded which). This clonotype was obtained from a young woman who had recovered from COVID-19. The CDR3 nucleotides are TGTGCCAGTAAGGACAGGGGGCTTGAGCAGTACTTC. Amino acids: CASKDRGLEQYF.